Below, 6 T cell receptor beta chains from the same sample are listed, as sequenced in a study of control samples from healthy donors and cancer patients. Measured with immunoSEQ multiplex PCR; TCRdb has only the in-frame clones, and not every one. The table shows around 130,000 clones, with 80% to 95% occurring only once. Sequencing used blood. The receptors were sampled from a man younger than 30 in good health.

The chain carries TRBV3-1 (or the pseudogene TRBV3-2) and TRBJ2-5; 8 nucleotides line up with TRBD1. There are 15 residues in the CDR3. Trimming at V came to 4 bases and at J to 1 base, leaving 5 bases not matched to a gene. CDR1 is LGHDT, CDR2 YNNKEL, per germline (reference sequence). The CDR3 DNA reads TGTGCCAGCAGCCTAGGGACAGGAAGCCAAGAGACCCAGTACTTC. Translated: CASSLGTGSQETQYF.

This chain joins TRBV11-3 and TRBJ2-5; no definite D call. CDR1 and CDR2 (germline): SGHNT, YENEEA. CDR3 size: 10 residues. V was pared by 0 bases and J by 7 bases, with 0 bases between. CDR3 loop: CASSLETQYF. DNA for the CDR3: TGTGCCAGCAGCTTAGAGACCCAGTACTTC. Together with reference TRBV11-3 and TRBJ2-5, the CDR3 gives the full variable domain: EAGVVQSPRYKIIEKKQPVAFWCNPISGHNTLYWYLQNLGQGPELLIRYENEEAVDDSQLPKDRFSAERLKGVDSTLKIQPAELGDSAVYLCASSLETQYFGPGTRLLVL.

The chain combines TRBV15 with TRBJ1-5; tentative D call: TRBD1 (6 bases). Germline V gives CDR1 LNHNV, CDR2 YYDKDF (reference sequence). The CDR3 has 14 residues. Deletions cut 1 base from V and 2 bases from J, with 6 bases between. CDR3 amino acids: CATSRGQGNQPQHF. CDR3 coding DNA: TGTGCCACCAGCAGAGGACAGGGCAATCAGCCCCAGCATTTT.

This chain joins TRBV5-5 and TRBJ1-3, with D perhaps TRBD1 (5 bases). Germline V gives CDR1 SGHKS, CDR2 YYEKEE (reference sequence). The germline V and J ends were trimmed by 4 bases and 2 bases, with 13 bases remaining between them. This CDR3 comprises 15 residues. The CDR3 here is CASSPLGGAGNTIYF. The CDR3 DNA reads as TGTGCCAGCAGCCCCCTGGGAGGGGCTGGAAACACCATATATTTT.

This sequence joins TRBV3-1 (or the pseudogene TRBV3-2) and TRBJ1-1; D is undetermined. Germline V gene sequence: CDR1 LGHDT, CDR2 YNNKEL (reference sequence). CDR3 size: 13 residues. V was clipped by 0 bases and J by 3 bases, with 5 bases between them. CDR3 DNA: TGTGCCAGCAGCCAAGATTGGGACACTGAAGCTTTCTTT. Protein product: CASSQDWDTEAFF.

The gene calls are TRBV7-3 and TRBJ2-1; D not resolved. Trimming took off 3 bases at V and 8 bases at J, with 17 bases between the two ends. CDR3 length equals 15 residues. Looked up from germline, CDR1 is SGHTA and CDR2 is FQGTGA. DNA for the CDR3: TGTGCCAGCAGCTTTTTTAGTAGTCAAGTCGATGAGCAGTTCTTC. This sequence encodes CASSFFSSQVDEQFF.